This TCR beta chain derives from a study of TIL therapy for anti-PD-1-resistant metastatic lung cancer. As for the study in general: Median tumor mutation burden was roughly 1.4 mutations per megabase.

The immunoSEQ assay was v3. Here immunoSEQ multiplex PCR was the method, and the copy in TCRdb shows in-frame clones only, minus some. The sample includes about 59,000 clones, roughly 80% of them seen just once. This CDR3 is built from 15 residues. Germline CDR1 SGDLS, CDR2 YYNGEE. V trimming: 3 bases; J trimming: 4 bases; junction bases outside the gene matches: 5. Time point noted: pre-treatment sample, taken before nivolumab and TIL therapy. This clone was observed a single time. The clonotype was recovered from a person aged 25-85 years with non-small cell lung cancer. The chain joins TRBV9 to TRBJ2-3; 10 bases match TRBD2. The source was blood, collected at baseline. The CDR3 DNA reads as TGTGCCAGCAGCGCAGCGGGAGGGGGGGCAGATACGCAGTATTTT. Translated: CASSAAGGGADTQYF.